This TCR beta chain was captured by sequencing in a study of cytomegalovirus exposure and HLA in healthy donors listed by TCRdb under 2017. Turning to the overall study: An earlier analysis of roughly 630 of the donors reported 250 to 350 Gb of sequence data and around 120 million unique TCR beta sequences from roughly 180 million T cells. About 280 gigabases of sequencing data and about 92 million unique TCR sequences made up an early release that covered some 640 HLA-typed donors. The genetic ancestry cluster associated with self-reported Caucasian donors included roughly four fifths of the roughly 360 genotyped donors. The study aimed to test whether cataloging public T cell receptors could reveal signatures of past pathogen exposure. The study used immunosequencing to profile the T cell repertoires of several hundred subjects and linked those repertoires to cytomegalovirus serostatus. In addition to the first cohort of around 670 subjects, a separate validation cohort of around 110 different subjects was used. The study combined high-throughput TCR immunosequencing, statistical association of individual TCRs with disease status, and machine learning to predict cytomegalovirus infection status. In a later analysis, previously published TCR beta repertoires from 500 to 750 donors were re-analyzed and high-resolution HLA genotyping was added so that TCR occurrence patterns could be studied. Rather than using new phenotypic data, the later analysis identified candidate immune exposures from TCR beta sequences and from how often those sequences occurred across donors. An earlier analysis of fewer than 750 of the donors used high-throughput TCR beta sequencing to judge whether each TCR beta V gene segment behaved as functional or pseudogenic. Donor age, sex, ethnicity and CMV serostatus were compiled alongside the repertoire data. A later genetic analysis took genome-wide SNP genotypes for about 65% of the roughly 670 donors and used that subset as a discovery cohort. All discovery cohort repertoires had been generated on a single sequencing platform. Both class I and class II loci were covered by HLA typing, at four-digit resolution. Typing coverage varied by locus: roughly 629-630 donors for A, B, C, DRB1 and DQB1; roughly 520 for DQA1; about 600 for DPA1; around 490 for DPB1. About five DR-DQ haplotypes were treated as single units for association and clustering because of strong linkage in the cohort. Among 350 to 400 genotyped donors of the cohort, an average of about 240,000 unique TCR beta nucleotide sequences were sequenced per donor, about a sixth of them non-productive.

The cohort was made up of roughly 670 healthy bone marrow donors. At the time of sampling, all cohort members were nominally healthy, though unrecorded immune exposures were likely present. The donor tested CMV seropositive and was one of the 289 seropositive cohort members. Each donor provided a peripheral blood sample, and peripheral blood mononuclear cells were used for TCR beta sequencing. The Qiagen DNeasy Blood Extraction Kit was used to extract genomic DNA from the blood cell samples. About this clone itself: Its specific antigen is unknown. No much larger clonotype is one base removed from it; base qualities were not supplied.

Receptor libraries were prepared by the immunoSEQ multiplex PCR assay. For the multiplex PCR, a mixture combining 60 forward primers for TCR Vbeta segments and 13 reverse primers for TCR Jbeta segments was used. The CDR3 region of rearranged TCR beta genes was amplified from genomic DNA with a multiplex PCR assay. On the Illumina HiSeq System, the amplified TCR beta libraries were sequenced as 87-base-pair reads. Per the authors' processing: In a later analysis, 77 million or so unique TCR beta chains were counted across the 500 to 850 repertoires, and approximately 11 million of these chains were shared by at least two donors. Raw reads were error-corrected and collapsed into unique sequences with a nearest-neighbor algorithm that merged closely related sequences to remove PCR and sequencing errors. Alignment of CDR3 sequences to IMGT reference sequences was used to assign V, D and J gene segments. For a sequence to be retained, a match of at least six nucleotides to both a V gene segment and a J gene segment was required. Rearrangements were called productive when the CDR3 lacked stop codons and stayed in frame with V and J; all others were non-productive. Following IMGT convention, CDR3 was defined as the stretch from the second conserved V-encoded cysteine to the conserved J-encoded phenylalanine. Sequences without an unambiguous match to a single V gene segment were excluded from the earlier analysis of approximately 560 of the donors. An earlier analysis of some 500 of the donors classified V segments as functional when productive rearrangements were above 56.7% and as segregating when the standard deviation between donors was above 5%. A statistical classification framework was built to diagnose cytomegalovirus status from the catalog of TCR beta chain sequences. In a later analysis, TCR nucleotide sequences were compared against IMGT/GENE-DB human TR gene sequences so that V and J genes could be assigned. A later analysis assigned CDR3 sequences and most-parsimonious VDJ recombination scenarios with the TCRdist pipeline. In a later analysis, each TCR beta chain was defined by its CDR3 amino acid sequence together with its V-gene family, and reads without a unique V-gene family were excluded. As a way to deal with suspected cross-contamination and a sequencing artifact, a later analysis dropped roughly 600 nucleotide sequences that were highly shared and had low generation probability. For each public chain, a later analysis derived a clonal expansion index from normalized ranks of inferred template counts within each repertoire. Generation probabilities in a later analysis came from a VDJ recombination model fitted to out-of-frame rearrangements, and those results were checked against IGoR. A later analysis scored TCR-TCR, TCR-HLA and TCR-CMV co-occurrence with hypergeometric tests, applying a repertoire-size bias correction to TCR pairs. A later analysis estimated false discovery rates by permuting HLA or CMV assignments 20 times. In a later analysis, co-occurring TCRs were grouped using DBSCAN, and TCRdist sequence similarity was added for clustering within HLA-allele-positive subsets. Repertoires with fewer than 30,000 or more than 120,000 public chains were left out of co-occurrence clustering, as were a handful of repertoires with anomalous nucleotide sharing. TCRdb obtained this table from immuneACCESS and retained in-frame rearrangements with V and J assigned. These tables miss some clones; where compared with another copy, unresolved V genes account for less than half of the shortfall, and the remainder is unexplained. V and J calls and clone size follow that table, whereas D and trimming were derived from the DNA. The table for this sample lists roughly 200,000 clones; about 83% of them were counted only once. Less than 2% of the sample comes from the top ten.

Study-wide findings and limitations: In a later analysis, TCR association rates were found to vary across HLA loci, with the most associated TCRs seen for DRB1 alleles and the fewest for HLA-C alleles. A later analysis reported that several top co-occurrence clusters appeared linked to parvovirus B19, influenza, CMV and Epstein-Barr virus. Strong co-occurrence of HLA alleles, especially DR and DQ, made assigning TCR associations to individual alleles difficult. Because some donors lacked HLA typing at each locus, the association tests relied only on the typed subset. Only TCR beta chains were sequenced in this cohort, and the absence of alpha or paired-chain data limited detectable features. An earlier analysis of several hundred of the donors showed that most TCR beta V segments appeared in productive rearrangements either about 90% or about 30% of the time, which broadly matched IMGT annotations. Linkage disequilibrium might explain the correlated functional status among segregating V segments, but an unknown experimental factor could not be excluded. A total of around 150 TCR beta chains were listed by the study as associated with cytomegalovirus. A group of highly shared sequence variants was considered likely to be a technical artifact of the sequencing pipeline. For the cohort, immune exposure information was limited to CMV serostatus. The classifier was reported to diagnose cytomegalovirus status with high specificity and sensitivity in both the original cohort and the validation cohort. According to a later analysis, most CMV-associated TCR beta chains appeared to be HLA-restricted, and the HLA associations seemed to be driven largely by CMV exposure. Compared with the roughly 700-donor mean, donors in an Asian-associated ancestry cluster had fewer N-insertions in productive TCRs, according to a later genetic analysis. Sequencing depth was assumed to be roughly uniform across donors in the presence/absence analyses, though that assumption may not hold. A further reported finding was that TCR beta sequences accurately predicted the HLA-A and HLA-B alleles for most subjects in the first cohort. In a later analysis, HLA-associated TCR beta chains showed more clonal expansion and lower generation probabilities than non-associated chains that were equally common. According to the authors, the approach could potentially be generalized to other disease states and immunological phenotypes. In vitro tests confirmed that a few of the cytomegalovirus-associated TCR beta chains recognize cytomegalovirus antigens. A later analysis associated about 17,000 TCR beta sequences with specific HLA alleles at a false discovery rate of 0.05. The earlier analysis of nearly 600 of the donors excluded some 15 rarely observed V segments, including chromosome 9 orphons, because counts were too low. Some IMGT-functional V segments, including TRBV6-2 and TRBV6-3, could not be told apart with the 87-base-pair reads, so those segments were excluded. Most TCR sequences were seen in very few donors, while some public TCRs were found in many individuals. V-gene and J-gene trimming of TCR beta chains was associated with a missense DCLRE1C variant in a later genetic analysis, and the association was replicated in an independent cohort.

Reading from cysteine to phenylalanine, the CDR3 counts 15 amino acids. The kept DNA is CDR3 alone, 45 bases in frame from the first base. This TCR was sampled from a man between 35 and 55 years old in good health and CMV-seropositive. The rearrangement combines TRBV21-1 with TRBJ2-4; the table's D call of TRBD1 was not tested on the DNA. TRBV21-1 is annotated as a pseudogene. Sequenced sample: PBMCs. The nucleotide sequence reads TGTGCCAGCAGCGATCCGGCCCCAAGGGGAAACATTCAGTACTTC. It specifies CASSDPAPRGNIQYF.